This T cell receptor (beta chain) was retrieved from a study of T cell responses to AZD1222 COVID-19 vaccine. Trimming cost V 2 bases and J 9 bases, with 14 bases left between them. CDR3 length equals 15 residues. Per germline, CDR1 MGHRA and CDR2 YSYEKL. The study's findings and limits: Most donors were white British and more were female, and clonal diversity was possibly underestimated.

With regard to this clone: No antigen is known for it.

Produced via immunoSEQ multiplex PCR; TCRdb's table is partial and in-frame only. The data show more than 95,000 clones, roughly 90% seen once. The sample in question was peripheral blood, obtained on day 0 of AZD1222 vaccination. The origin of this receptor is an adult in good health. The V gene is TRBV4-1, the J gene TRBJ1-6, with D hard to call. The CDR3 coding sequence is TGCGCCAGCAGCCAATCATTAGTTGGCAGTTCACCCCTCCACTTT. Protein product: CASSQSLVGSSPLHF.